The clone carrying this TCR beta chain showed up many times. Its antigen is not known. Germline CDR1 and CDR2: MNHEY and SVGAGI. The CDR3 loop spans 17 amino acids. Trimming took 0 bases from V and 1 from J, leaving 14 bases between them. The sample comes from a study of T cells in Graves' hyperthyroidism and ophthalmopathy. Study observations and caveats: A model of 13 V-J features distinguished ophthalmopathy from stable hyperthyroidism. In blood, most of the thyroid clonotypes expanded above 0.001 were also present.

Patients were excluded because of uncontrolled infection, other autoimmune disease, pregnancy or lactation. Regions amplified from RNA transcripts were the TCR beta CDR3 regions. First-round RT-PCR of the TCR CDR3 relied on the HTBI primer set. MiXCR was run by TCRdb on the multiplex PCR reads, yielding one entry per CDR3 protein. The sample holds roughly 400,000 distinct CDR3 sequences; 20% to 25% are singletons and the top ten take over 70%. Sequencing input: blood. The TCR comes from a man aged 50 to 60 with Graves' hyperthyroidism. The rearrangement links TRBV6-5 to TRBJ2-3, with D possibly matching TRBD2 (6 bases). CDR3 sequence (DNA): TGTGCCAGCAGTTACTCGTCGCGGGGCCATCGCACAGATACGCAGTATTTT. The encoded protein is CASSYSSRGHRTDTQYF.